This TCR beta chain appears in the sequencing data of a study of vaccination effects on CD4 cells after COVID-19. Findings and caveats of the study: Few convalescent patients and no early post-infection timepoints were included in the study. Late post-vaccination, clones induced by infection and those induced by vaccine underwent marked clonal contraction.

Produced via immunoSEQ multiplex PCR; TCRdb's table is partial and in-frame only. The sample yields tens of thousands of clones, around 76% seen once. As to this clone: Its antigen remains unidentified.

Using viral peptide pools, the ViraFEST assay grew out antigen-specific CD4+ T cells prior to sequencing. Following 10 days of culture, CD4+ T cells were isolated. Negative nucleocapsid antibody tests before and after vaccination confirmed no previous SARS-CoV-2 infection. Two million PBMC per well received approximately 11 IU/ml IL-2 and about 10 ug/ml peptides in culture. Cultures got half-medium changes with IL-2 on days 3 and 7. Germline lookup yields CDR1 SGHVS and CDR2 FQNEAQ. V lost 3 bases, J lost 3 bases, and 11 bases stayed unmatched. The CDR3 is 17 residues long. The chain carries TRBV7-8 and TRBJ2-5, with 9 bases lining up with TRBD1. The receptor was isolated from a human donor who received a COVID-19 vaccine. The input for sequencing was CD4+ T cells from PBMCs cultured with HCoV-OC43 spike peptides, taken before COVID-19 vaccination. Subset indicated: HCoV-OC43 spike overlapping peptide pool stimulation. The DNA of the CDR3 is TGTGCCAGCAGCTTTTTTGCGACCGGGACAGGGAAAGAGACCCAGTACTTC. Protein product: CASSFFATGTGKETQYF.